This entry is about one T cell receptor (beta chain). Trimming took 5 bases from V and 3 from J, leaving 11 bases between them. CDR1 and CDR2 (germline): SNHLY, FYNNEI. The CDR3 has 14 residues. Using immunoSEQ multiplex PCR, the repertoire was profiled, and TCRdb retains in-frame clones only, with some absent. In the table there are approximately 59,000 clones, nearly 85% of which are singletons. The sample is drawn from a study of OX40 agonist ivuxolimab in advanced cancers. Study-level background: Clinicians treated patients with ivuxolimab, an agonistic anti-OX40 (CD134) antibody.

This receptor was obtained from an adult with an advanced solid tumor such as melanoma, head and neck, liver or kidney cancer. The rearrangement links TRBV2 to TRBJ1-3; D not certain. Sequenced here: CD4+ or CD8+ T cells sorted from blood, sampled in a trial of the OX40 agonist ivuxolimab. CDR3 protein: CASSPQGIGNTIYF. The CDR3 nucleotides are TGTGCCAGCAGTCCTCAAGGGATTGGAAACACCATATATTTT.